Detailed here is one TCR beta chain. This entry is derived from a study of PD-L1 blockade in urothelial cancer. On the study more broadly: Patients previously received 0 to 3 chemotherapy regimens. Specimens of blood held a median count of about 150,000 T cells.

Profiled with immunoSEQ multiplex PCR; TCRdb holds only in-frame clones, not every one. The data contain tens of thousands of clones, roughly nine tenths of them seen just once; the ten biggest clones take up roughly 14%. Indicated time point: pretreatment peripheral blood. Patients were living with locally advanced or metastatic urothelial carcinoma. The CDR3 is 16 residues long. V shed 2 bases, J shed 6 bases, and the junction held 5 bases outside the gene matches. CDR1 and CDR2 from the germline V gene are WSHSY and SAAADI. The source was PBMCs, collected around atezolizumab (anti-PD-L1) treatment. The genes are TRBV10-2 and TRBJ2-2; TRBD1 matches at 11 bases. This TCR was recovered from a woman aged 55-70 years with urothelial cancer. Here the CDR3 reads CASSEAGTGGAGELFF. In nucleotides, the CDR3 is TGCGCCAGCAGTGAGGCTGGGACAGGGGGTGCCGGGGAGCTGTTTTTT.